This TCR beta chain is drawn from a study of T-cell reconstitution after alpha-beta-depleted transplantation in children (TCRdb year 2016). For context, the study as a whole: T-cell immune reconstitution after TCRalphabeta/CD19-depleted allogeneic hematopoietic cell transplantation in children was quantitatively tracked in the study by means of TCR repertoire profiling. What the work shows at the level of the full study, not this receptor alone: In some patients, high TCRbeta diversity at day 60 was attributed to recipient T cells and intrathymic progenitors that had survived conditioning. About two months after transplant, the apparently early recovery of alphabetaT-cell counts reportedly depended on just several hundred clones that had expanded rapidly and came from non-depleted graft cells. Over subsequent months, a decline in hyperexpanded clone frequencies was noted, and after one year, T-cell counts and TCRbeta diversity were mostly ascribed to newly produced T cells.

In regard to this clonotype: It has no known antigen specificity. The input lacks base qualities; no much larger clone sits a single base away.

The sample's treatment or condition label, in plain terms: allogeneic hematopoietic cell transplantation with graft depleted of TCRalphabeta T cells and CD19 B cells. The transplant recipients were children given TCRalphabeta/CD19-depleted allogeneic hematopoietic cell grafts. From its cysteine to its phenylalanine, the CDR3 spans 17 amino acids. The read is trimmed to its CDR3 DNA, 51 bases read in frame from base 1. Between the V and J ends, shortened by 0 bases and 0 bases respectively, the junction contains 12 bases. For CDR1 and CDR2, the germline V gene lists MNHNS and SASEGT. Receptor libraries were prepared by PCR. Data came from an Illumina HiSeq 2500. TCR library preparation used molecular barcoding, with unique molecular identifiers applied to normalize quantification of the TCRbeta repertoire. The public reads were reanalyzed by TCRdb: fastp trimming at Q25, MiXCR alignment, in-frame beta chains only. Each record represents a unique CDR3 protein, reported with the most common genes and DNA among its rows. The sample includes about 980,000 distinct CDR3 sequences, with about 26% observed a single time. The ten top clones hold roughly 27% of the sample.

This TCR derives from a boy in the first two years of life who had a stem cell transplant for SCID, so the T cells may come from the graft donor. The source was PBMCs, mostly from graft donor cells, collected 360 days after TCRalphabeta/CD19-depleted stem cell transplant. The chain links TRBV6-1 with TRBJ2-1; tentative D gene TRBD2, with 5 bases matching. The DNA is TGTGCCAGCAGTGAAGCGCTAAGAGGGTCCTCCTACAATGAGCAGTTCTTC. Translated, this is CASSEALRGSSYNEQFF.